This T cell receptor (beta chain) was identified during a study of T cell responses to AZD1222 COVID-19 vaccine. Here immunoSEQ multiplex PCR was the method, and the copy in TCRdb shows in-frame clones only, minus some. Among 150,000 or so clones listed, roughly nine tenths were seen once. The CDR3 sequence is 15 residues long. Per germline, CDR1 SGHAT and CDR2 FQNNGV. Trimming pared 5 bases from V and 0 bases from J, leaving 11 bases between. This clone showed up just once. Its specificity is unknown. Whole-study findings and limits: Repertoires were obtained solely post-peak T cell response. Spike-specific TCR repertoires showed rising breadth and depth after two AZD1222 doses.

The V and J genes are TRBV11-2 and TRBJ1-5; the D gene is possibly TRBD1 (6 bases). This clonotype was obtained from an adult in good health. Here the sequenced sample was peripheral blood, taken on day 0 of AZD1222 vaccination. This chain's CDR3 is CASSLDRYSNQPQHF. In nucleotides, the CDR3 is TGTGCCAGCAGCCTGGACAGATATAGCAATCAGCCCCAGCATTTT.